The 16 T cell receptor beta chains listed next were all sequenced from one sample in a study of T cell clonality in common variable immunodeficiency. Here immunoSEQ multiplex PCR was the method, and the copy in TCRdb shows in-frame clones only, minus some. Altogether approximately 81,000 clones were found in the sample, and no singletons occur. Material for sequencing was peripheral blood mononuclear cells. The source is a person aged 18 to 75 in good health.

Many counts were recorded for this clone. A junction boundary mismatches the germline segment, possibly from a read error. The read ends 3 residues before the CDR3 terminus; that terminus is restored from the germline J gene. The gene calls are TRBV4-2 and TRBJ2-7; no clear D. The CDR3 has 17 amino acids. Germline CDR1 is LGHNA and CDR2 is YNFKEQ. Incomplete CDR3 DNA: TGCGCCAGCAGACCAAGAGGATGGCGGTTTAGATCCTACGAG. Translating gives CASRPRGWRFRSYE. The CDR3 as a whole reads CASRPRGWRFRSYEQYF.

This clone appeared many times. The CDR3 end lies 3 residues beyond the end of the read and is filled in from the germline J gene. The chain recombines TRBV13 with TRBJ2-7; 9 positions match TRBD1. V trimming: 1 base; J trimming: 2 bases; junction bases outside the gene matches: 3. Germline CDR1 reads PRHDT; CDR2 reads FYEKMQ (reference sequence). The CDR3 totals 15 residues. The sequenced part of the CDR3 DNA is TGTGCCAGCAGCTTAGACGGGACAGGGACCTACGAG. Translation: CASSLDGTGTYE. The CDR3 in its entirety is CASSLDGTGTYEQYF.

This clone appeared many times. The missing CDR3 end, 3 residues past where the read stops, is filled in from the germline J gene. The genes are TRBV20-1 and TRBJ1-2, with TRBD1 matching over 8 bases. Losses at the gene ends were 5 bases for V and 4 bases for J; bases not matched to a gene: 6. The germline CDR1 and CDR2 sequences are DFQATT and SNEGSKA (reference sequence). This CDR3 has 13 amino acids. The DNA read from the CDR3 is TGCAGTGCTGACAGGGGATGGAGCTATGGC. This translates into CSADRGWSYG. From start to end, the CDR3 is CSADRGWSYGYTF.

At least ten counts were recorded for this clone. The read gets to within 3 residues of the CDR3 end, and the germline J gene fills in the rest. The chain is built from TRBV6-2 or TRBV6-3 and TRBJ2-1; the match to TRBD2 covers 12 bases. The CDR3 extends over 14 amino acids. Germline V gene sequence: CDR1 MNHEY, CDR2 SVGEGT. The V segment lost 8 bases and the J segment 5 bases; nucleotides outside the gene matches: 4. The CDR3 DNA, read in part, is TGTGCCAGCTCCTGGACTAGCGGGGACAATGAG. Its protein is CASSWTSGDNE. The whole CDR3 protein is CASSWTSGDNEQFF.

This clone was seen repeatedly, ten times or more. The read stops 3 residues short of the end of the CDR3; the missing end is completed from the germline J gene. This rearrangement joins TRBV5-4 to TRBJ1-6; 8 nucleotides line up with TRBD1. Germline trimming cut 2 bases from V and 9 bases from J; bases unmatched to any gene: 10. This CDR3 is 16 amino acids long. Germline values: CDR1 SGHNT, CDR2 YYREEE (reference sequence). The CDR3 loop reads CASSLGRTGPLSPLHF. The sequenced part of the CDR3 DNA is TGTGCCAGCAGCTTAGGGCGGACAGGGCCCCTTTCACCC.

About this clone itself: The read falls 3 residues short of the CDR3 end, and the missing part is taken from the germline J gene. V is TRBV27 and J is TRBJ2-7; 9 bases line up with TRBD2. The ends lost 6 bases at V and 1 base at J; junction bases unmatched: 7. The CDR3 is made up of 15 amino acids. Germline-derived CDR1 and CDR2 are MNHEY and SMNVEV (reference sequence). CDR3 DNA (partial): TGTGCCAGCAGGATAGGACTAGCGTCTTCCTACGAG. Protein sequence: CASRIGLASSYE. The entire CDR3 protein reads CASRIGLASSYEQYF.

This clone has at least ten counts. The germline gene is not matched at one end of the junction; a read error may be the cause. With the read ending 3 residues before the CDR3 end, the germline J gene is used to fill in that end. The rearrangement uses TRBV4-2 and TRBJ1-5; D perhaps matches TRBD1 (5 bases). This CDR3 is 15 amino acids long. CDR1 and CDR2 (germline): LGHNA, YNFKEQ. Incomplete CDR3 DNA: TGCGCCAGCAGCCCCGGGCAGGGATCGACTCAGCCC. It encodes CASSPGQGSTQP. The whole CDR3 reads CASSPGQGSTQPQHF.

This clone has ten or more counts. Read coverage stops 3 residues before the CDR3 terminus; the germline J gene supplies the remainder. Within the sample, other DNA sequences also encode this same CDR3. This chain connects TRBV28 to TRBJ2-7; D gene uncertain. Germline V CDR1 and CDR2: MDHEN, SYDVKM. The CDR3 contains 11 residues. V dropped 3 bases and J dropped 4 bases, with 4 bases sitting between them. CDR3 in amino acids: CASSFGYEQYF. The covered CDR3 bases are TGTGCCAGCAGTTTCGGGTACGAG. Based on the CDR3 plus reference TRBV28 and TRBJ2-7, the full variable domain is DVKVTQSSRYLVKRTGEKVFLECVQDMDHENMFWYRQDPGLGLRLIYFSYDVKMKEKGDIPEGYSVSREKKERFSLILESASTNQTSMYLCASSFGYEQYFGPGTRLTVT.

This clone was seen repeatedly, ten times or more. The read comes to an end 3 residues before the CDR3 does, leaving the germline J gene to fill in the end. The gene calls are TRBV10-3 and TRBJ1-6; no firm D call. Looked up from germline, CDR1 is ENHRY and CDR2 is SYGVKD. Trimming removed 3 bases at V and 8 bases at J, with 5 bases between. The CDR3 runs to 12 residues. Incomplete CDR3 DNA: TGTGCCATCAGTGACCCGGATTCACCC. Its translation: CAISDPDSP. The complete CDR3 protein is CAISDPDSPLHF.

This clone has ten or more counts. The CDR3 extends 3 residues past the end of the read, so its final part is completed from the germline J gene. The chain has TRBV20-1 and TRBJ1-1; D not certain. CDR1 is DFQATT and CDR2 is SNEGSKA in the germline V gene (reference sequence). The CDR3 spans 12 residues. CDR3 DNA, as far as it was read: TGCAGTGCTAGGTCTCCGACTGAGGAG. It codes for CSARSPTEE. The CDR3 reads in full as CSARSPTEEAFF.

This clone was detected a few times. The read falls 3 residues short of the CDR3 end, and the missing part is taken from the germline J gene. This chain links TRBV5-8 with TRBJ2-5, with D possibly TRBD1 on 6 matching bases. The V end lost 7 bases, the J end lost 1 base, and 14 bases lay between the germline ends. Germline assignment: CDR1 SGHTS and CDR2 YDEGEE. The CDR3 consists of 14 residues. CDR3: CASGETGRQETQYF. CDR3 bases read: TGTGCCAGCGGTGAGACAGGACGCCAAGAGACC.

Many counts were recorded for this clone. CDR3 amino acids: CASSIDGTSGSIEQFF. CDR3 DNA, as far as it was read: TGTGCCAGTAGTATAGATGGGACTAGCGGGAGCATTGAG. This chain joins TRBV19 and TRBJ2-1; TRBD2 agrees at 14 bases. The missing CDR3 end, 3 residues past where the read stops, is filled in from the germline J gene. The V gene's germline CDR1 is LNHDA and CDR2 SQIVND (reference sequence). The CDR3 is made up of 16 amino acids. J was trimmed by 9 bases and V by 0 bases; bases with no gene match: 4.

This clone was seen repeatedly, ten times or more. The read finishes 3 residues shy of the CDR3 end, and the germline J gene is used to complete it. The chain links TRBV7-3 to TRBJ2-1, with 7 bases aligning to TRBD2. The CDR3 has 14 residues. CDR1 and CDR2 (germline): SGHTA, FQGTGA. The trim removed 5 bases at V and 5 bases at J, leaving 6 bases unmatched. CDR3 region: CASSPGGVNNEQFF. Incomplete CDR3 DNA: TGTGCCAGCAGCCCGGGGGGTGTGAACAATGAG.

This clone was detected many times. The read ends 3 residues early relative to the CDR3; the germline J gene fills the gap. The J gene is TRBJ2-7, the V gene TRBV30; D gene uncertain. The CDR3 covers 11 residues. V was cut by 7 bases and J by 3 bases, with 10 bases left in between. Germline V gene lookup returns CDR1 GTSNPN and CDR2 SVGIG (reference sequence). CDR3 DNA, as far as it was read: TGTGCCTCGGGTTCTCTCTACGAG. Its translation is CASGSLYE. The entire CDR3 protein is CASGSLYEQYF.

This clone was observed at least ten times. The CDR3 is cut off 3 residues early in the read; its end comes from the germline J gene. The chain employs TRBV18 and TRBJ2-7; a possible D gene is TRBD1 (8 bases). Germline CDR1 KGHSH, CDR2 LQKENI. Trimming stripped 3 bases from V and 6 bases from J, with 12 bases between. This CDR3 is built from 13 residues. The CDR3 sequence: CASSPNRGGEQYF. The sequenced part of the CDR3 DNA is TGTGCCAGCTCACCTAACAGGGGGGGCGAG.

This clone was detected ten times or more. At one of its ends the junction is not consistent with the germline gene, which may arise from a read error. The read finishes 3 residues shy of the CDR3 end, and the germline J gene is used to complete it. The chain carries TRBV4-2 and TRBJ2-1; no clear D gene. CDR1 is LGHNA, CDR2 YNFKEQ, per germline. The CDR3 has 15 amino acids. The CDR3 here is CASSQLWAGYNEQFF. The part of the CDR3 DNA that was read is TGCGCCAGCAGCCAACTATGGGCAGGCTACAATGAG.